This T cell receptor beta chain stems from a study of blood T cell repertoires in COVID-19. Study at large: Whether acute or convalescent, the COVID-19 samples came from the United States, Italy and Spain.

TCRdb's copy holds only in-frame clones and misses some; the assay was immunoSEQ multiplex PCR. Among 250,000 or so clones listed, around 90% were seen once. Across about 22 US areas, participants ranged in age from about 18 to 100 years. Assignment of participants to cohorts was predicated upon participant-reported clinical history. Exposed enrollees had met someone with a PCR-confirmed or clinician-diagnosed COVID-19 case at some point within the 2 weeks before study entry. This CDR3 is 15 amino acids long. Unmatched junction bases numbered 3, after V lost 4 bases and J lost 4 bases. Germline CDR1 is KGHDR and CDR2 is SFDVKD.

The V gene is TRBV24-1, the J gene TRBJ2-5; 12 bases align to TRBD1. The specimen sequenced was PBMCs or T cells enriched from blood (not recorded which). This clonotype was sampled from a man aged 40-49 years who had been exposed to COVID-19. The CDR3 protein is CATSEPGQGAETQYF. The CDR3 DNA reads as TGTGCCACCAGTGAGCCGGGACAGGGGGCAGAGACCCAGTACTTC.